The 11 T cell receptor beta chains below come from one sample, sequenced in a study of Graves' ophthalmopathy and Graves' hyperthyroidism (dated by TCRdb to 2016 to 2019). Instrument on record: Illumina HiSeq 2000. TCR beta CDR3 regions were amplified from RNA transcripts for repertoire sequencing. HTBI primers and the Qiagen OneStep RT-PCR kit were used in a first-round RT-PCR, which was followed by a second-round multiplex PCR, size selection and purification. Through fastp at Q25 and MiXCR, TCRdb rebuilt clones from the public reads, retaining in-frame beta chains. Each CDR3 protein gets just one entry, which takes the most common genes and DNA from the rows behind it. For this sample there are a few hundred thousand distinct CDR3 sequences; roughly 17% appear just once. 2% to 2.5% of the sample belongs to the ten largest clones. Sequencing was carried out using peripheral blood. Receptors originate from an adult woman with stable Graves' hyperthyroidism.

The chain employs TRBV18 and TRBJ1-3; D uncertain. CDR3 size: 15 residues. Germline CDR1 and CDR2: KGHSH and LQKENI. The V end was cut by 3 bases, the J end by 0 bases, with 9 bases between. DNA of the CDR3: TGTGCCAGCTCACCCCAGACTTTCTCTGGAAACACCATATATTTT. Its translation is CASSPQTFSGNTIYF.

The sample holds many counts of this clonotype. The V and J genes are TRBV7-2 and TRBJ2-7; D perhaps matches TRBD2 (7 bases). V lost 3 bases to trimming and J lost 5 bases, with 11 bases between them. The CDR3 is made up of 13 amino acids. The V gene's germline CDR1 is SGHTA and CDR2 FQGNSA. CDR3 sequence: CASSLGGRNEQYF. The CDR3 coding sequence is TGTGCCAGCAGCTTGGGGGGGCGAAACGAGCAGTACTTC.

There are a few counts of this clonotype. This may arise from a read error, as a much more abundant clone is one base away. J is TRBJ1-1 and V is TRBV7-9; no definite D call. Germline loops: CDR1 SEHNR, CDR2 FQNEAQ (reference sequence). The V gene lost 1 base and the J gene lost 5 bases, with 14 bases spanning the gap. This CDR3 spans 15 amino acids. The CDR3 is CASSLGTAWRTEAFF. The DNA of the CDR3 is TGTGCCAGCAGCTTAGGAACGGCATGGAGAACTGAAGCTTTCTTT.

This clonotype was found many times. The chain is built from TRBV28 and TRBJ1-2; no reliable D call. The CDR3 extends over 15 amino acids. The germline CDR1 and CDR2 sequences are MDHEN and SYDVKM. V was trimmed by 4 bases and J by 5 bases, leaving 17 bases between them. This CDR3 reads CASSSAFSGVYGYTF. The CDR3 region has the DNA TGTGCCAGCAGTTCGGCCTTCTCAGGAGTATATGGCTACACCTTC.

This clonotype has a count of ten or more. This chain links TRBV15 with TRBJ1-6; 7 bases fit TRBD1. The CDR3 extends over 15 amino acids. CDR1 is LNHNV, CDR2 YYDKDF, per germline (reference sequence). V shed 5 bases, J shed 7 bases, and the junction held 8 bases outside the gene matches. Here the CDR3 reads CATSGRTGLNSPLHF. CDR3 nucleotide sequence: TGTGCCACCAGCGGTCGGACAGGCTTAAATTCACCCCTCCACTTT.

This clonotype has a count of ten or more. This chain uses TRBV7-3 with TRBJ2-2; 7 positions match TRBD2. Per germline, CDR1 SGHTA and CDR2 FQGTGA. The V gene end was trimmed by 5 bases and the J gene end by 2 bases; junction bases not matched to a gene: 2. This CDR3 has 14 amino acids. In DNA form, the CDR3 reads TGTGCCAGCAGCCGGGACTACAACACCGGGGAGCTGTTTTTT. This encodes CASSRDYNTGELFF.

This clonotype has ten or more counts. The CDR3 DNA is TGTGCCAGCAGTTACCCCGGGACACTAGGACAAGAGACCCAGTACTTC. Protein: CASSYPGTLGQETQYF. The chain is built from TRBV6-5 and TRBJ2-5, with D possibly matching TRBD1 (6 bases). The CDR3 has 16 residues. The germline gives CDR1 MNHEY, CDR2 SVGAGI. The V and J ends lost 2 bases and 2 bases respectively, with 15 bases between them.

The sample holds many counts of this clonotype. For the CDR3, the DNA is TGCAGTGCCATTGGGGCCTATAATTCACCCCTCCACTTT. This encodes CSAIGAYNSPLHF. This chain connects TRBV20-1 to TRBJ1-6, with D unresolved. The CDR3 is 13 residues long. V lost 6 bases and J lost 2, with 8 bases in between. In germline, CDR1 is DFQATT, CDR2 SNEGSKA (reference sequence).

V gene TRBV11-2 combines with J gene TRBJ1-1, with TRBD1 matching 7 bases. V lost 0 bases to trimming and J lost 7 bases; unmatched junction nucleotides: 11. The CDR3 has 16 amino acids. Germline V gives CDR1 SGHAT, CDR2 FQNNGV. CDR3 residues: CASSLDKREGTDEAFF. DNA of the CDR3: TGTGCCAGCAGCTTAGATAAGAGAGAAGGGACAGATGAAGCTTTCTTT. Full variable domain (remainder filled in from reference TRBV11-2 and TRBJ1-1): EAGVAQSPRYKIIEKRQSVAFWCNPISGHATLYWYQQILGQGPKLLIQFQNNGVVDDSQLPKDRFSAERLKGVDSTLKIQPAKLEDSAVYLCASSLDKREGTDEAFFGQGTRLTVV.

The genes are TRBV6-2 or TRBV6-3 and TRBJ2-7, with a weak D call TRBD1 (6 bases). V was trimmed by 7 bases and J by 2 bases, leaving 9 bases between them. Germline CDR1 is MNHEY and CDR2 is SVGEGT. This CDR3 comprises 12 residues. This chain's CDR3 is CASMRGTYEQYF. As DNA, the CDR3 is TGTGCCAGCATGAGGGGGACCTACGAGCAGTACTTC.

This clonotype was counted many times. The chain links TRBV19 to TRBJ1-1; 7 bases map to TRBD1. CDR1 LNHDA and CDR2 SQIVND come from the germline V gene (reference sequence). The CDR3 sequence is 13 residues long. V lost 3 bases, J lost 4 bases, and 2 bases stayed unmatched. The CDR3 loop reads CASSMSGGTEAFF. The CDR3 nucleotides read TGTGCCAGTAGTATGTCAGGGGGCACTGAAGCTTTCTTT.